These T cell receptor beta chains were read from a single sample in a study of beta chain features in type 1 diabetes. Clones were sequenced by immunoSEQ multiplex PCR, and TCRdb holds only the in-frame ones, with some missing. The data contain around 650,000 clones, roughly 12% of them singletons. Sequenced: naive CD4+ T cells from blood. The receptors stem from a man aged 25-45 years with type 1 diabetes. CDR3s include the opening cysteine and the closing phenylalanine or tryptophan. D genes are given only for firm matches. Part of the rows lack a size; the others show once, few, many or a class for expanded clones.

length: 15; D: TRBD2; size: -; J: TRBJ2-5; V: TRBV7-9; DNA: TGTGCCAGCAGCTCCCTTCAGCGGGGTATAGAGACCCAGTACTTC; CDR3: CASSSLQRGIETQYF
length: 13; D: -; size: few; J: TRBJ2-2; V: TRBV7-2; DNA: TGTGCCAGCAGCCTACAGGTCCCCGGGGAGCTGTTTTTT; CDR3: CASSLQVPGELFF
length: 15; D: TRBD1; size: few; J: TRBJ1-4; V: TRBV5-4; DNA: TGTGCCAGCAGCGCAGGGACAGGAAATAATGAAAAACTGTTTTTT; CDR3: CASSAGTGNNEKLFF
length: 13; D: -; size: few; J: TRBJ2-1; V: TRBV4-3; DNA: TGCGCCAGCAGCCAAGATTTGTACAATGAGCAGTTCTTC; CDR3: CASSQDLYNEQFF
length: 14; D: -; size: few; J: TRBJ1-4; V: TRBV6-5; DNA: TGTGCCACCGGGTCGACGGGAACTAATGAAAAACTGTTTTTT; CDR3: CATGSTGTNEKLFF
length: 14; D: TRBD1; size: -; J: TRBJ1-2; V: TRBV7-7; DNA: TGTGCTAGCAGCCCTTTGACAGGGAACTATGGCTACACCTTC; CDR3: CASSPLTGNYGYTF
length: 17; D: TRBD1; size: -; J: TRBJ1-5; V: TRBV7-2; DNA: TGTGCCAGCAGCCTAAGGACAGGGCAAAATAGCAATCAGCCCCAGCATTTT; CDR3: CASSLRTGQNSNQPQHF
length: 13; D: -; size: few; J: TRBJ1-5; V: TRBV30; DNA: TGTGCCTGGAGTGGGACTAGCAATCAGCCCCAGCATTTT; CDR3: CAWSGTSNQPQHF
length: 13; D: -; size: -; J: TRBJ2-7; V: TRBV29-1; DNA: TGCAGCGCGAAGGGGGGCAGGGCCTACGAGCAGTACTTC; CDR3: CSAKGGRAYEQYF
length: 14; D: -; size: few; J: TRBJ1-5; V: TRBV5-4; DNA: TGTGCCAGCAGCCCCAGGGATAGCAATCAGCCCCAGCATTTT; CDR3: CASSPRDSNQPQHF
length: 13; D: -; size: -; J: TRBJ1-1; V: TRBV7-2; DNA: TGTGCCAGCAGCCCACGTGGGGATGTGGAAGCTTTCTTT; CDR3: CASSPRGDVEAFF
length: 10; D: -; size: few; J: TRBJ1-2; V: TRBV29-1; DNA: TGCAGCGTTGGGCAGGGTACTTACACCTTC; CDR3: CSVGQGTYTF
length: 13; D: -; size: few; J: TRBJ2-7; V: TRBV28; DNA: TGTGCCAGCATAGGGCAGGGCACCTACGAGCAGTACTTC; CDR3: CASIGQGTYEQYF
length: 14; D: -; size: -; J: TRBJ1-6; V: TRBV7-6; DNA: TGTGCCAGCAGCTCACAGGGACCCAATTCACCCCTCCACTTT; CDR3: CASSSQGPNSPLHF
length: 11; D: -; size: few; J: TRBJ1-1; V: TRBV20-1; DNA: TGCAGTGCTGGGGGGACTGCTGAAGCTTTCTTT; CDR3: CSAGGTAEAFF
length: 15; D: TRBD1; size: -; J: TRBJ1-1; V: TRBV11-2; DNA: TGTGCCAGCAGCCCCATTGGAGGGGGCAATACTGAAGCTTTCTTT; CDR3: CASSPIGGGNTEAFF
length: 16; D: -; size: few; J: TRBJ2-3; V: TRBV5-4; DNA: TGTGCCAGCAGCCCCCCTGGGGTCCTTAGCACAGATACGCAGTATTTT; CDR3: CASSPPGVLSTDTQYF
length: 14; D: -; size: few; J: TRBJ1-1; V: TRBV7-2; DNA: TGTGCCAGCAGCTTACAGGGGAGGGACACTGAAGCTTTCTTT; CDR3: CASSLQGRDTEAFF
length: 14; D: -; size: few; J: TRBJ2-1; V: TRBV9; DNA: TGTGCCAGCAGCGTAGGTCTCTCCTACAATGAGCAGTTCTTC; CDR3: CASSVGLSYNEQFF
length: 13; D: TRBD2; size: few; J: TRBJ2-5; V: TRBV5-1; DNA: TGCGCCAGCAGCAAAGGGAGGGAAGAGACCCAGTACTTC; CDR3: CASSKGREETQYF
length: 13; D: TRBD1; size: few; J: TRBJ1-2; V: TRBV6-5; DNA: TGTGCCAGCAGCCTGGACAGGGGGAGTGGCTACACCTTC; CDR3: CASSLDRGSGYTF
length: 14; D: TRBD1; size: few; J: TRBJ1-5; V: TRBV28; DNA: TGTGCCAGCAGTTCGACAGGGGCCCATCAGCCCCAGCATTTT; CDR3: CASSSTGAHQPQHF
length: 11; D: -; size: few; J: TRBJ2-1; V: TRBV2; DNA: TGTGCCAGCAGTGTCGGGGCACAGCAGTTCTTC; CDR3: CASSVGAQQFF
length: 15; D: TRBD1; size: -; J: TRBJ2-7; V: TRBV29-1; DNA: TGCAGCGTTGGGGGGACAGGGGACAACTCCTACGAGCAGTACTTC; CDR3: CSVGGTGDNSYEQYF
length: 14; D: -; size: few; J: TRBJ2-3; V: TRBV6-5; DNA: TGTGCCAGCAGTTCCTGGACAAGCACAGATACGCAGTATTTT; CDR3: CASSSWTSTDTQYF
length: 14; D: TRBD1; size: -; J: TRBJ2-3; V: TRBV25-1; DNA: TGTGCCAGCAGTGATACAGGGGGGCCAGATACGCAGTATTTT; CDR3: CASSDTGGPDTQYF
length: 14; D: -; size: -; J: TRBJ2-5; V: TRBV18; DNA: TGTGCCAGCTCACCCGCGTCTCTCCAAGAGACCCAGTACTTC; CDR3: CASSPASLQETQYF
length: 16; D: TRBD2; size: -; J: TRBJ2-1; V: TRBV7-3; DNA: TGTGCCAGCAGCCCCCGGAGCGGGGGGGTCGACAATGAGCAGTTCTTC; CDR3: CASSPRSGGVDNEQFF
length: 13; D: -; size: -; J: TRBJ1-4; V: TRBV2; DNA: TGTGCCAGCAGCTTCAGGGTTAATGAAAAACTGTTTTTT; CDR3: CASSFRVNEKLFF
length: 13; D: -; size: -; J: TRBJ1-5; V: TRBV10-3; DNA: TGTGCCATCAGTGAGAAAGGGAATCAGCCCCAGCATTTT; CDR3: CAISEKGNQPQHF
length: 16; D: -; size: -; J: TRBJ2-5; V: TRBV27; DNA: TGTGCCAGCAGTACCTCCCCAGGGGTTCAGCAAGAGACCCAGTACTTC; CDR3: CASSTSPGVQQETQYF
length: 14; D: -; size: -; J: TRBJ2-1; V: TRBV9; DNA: TGTGCCAGCAGCGTAGGGTGGCAGTTCAATGAGCAGTTCTTC; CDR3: CASSVGWQFNEQFF
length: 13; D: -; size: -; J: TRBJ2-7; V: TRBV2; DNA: TGTGCCAGCAAGAACAGGGCACCCTACGAGCAGTACTTC; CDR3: CASKNRAPYEQYF
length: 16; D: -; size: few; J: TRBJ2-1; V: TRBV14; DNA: TGTGCCAGCAGCCCAGCCGGTGCGCGCGCCTACAATGAGCAGTTCTTC; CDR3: CASSPAGARAYNEQFF
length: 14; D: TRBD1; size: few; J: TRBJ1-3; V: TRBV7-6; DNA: TGTGCCAGCAGCACCGGACAGGATAGAAACACCATATATTTT; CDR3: CASSTGQDRNTIYF
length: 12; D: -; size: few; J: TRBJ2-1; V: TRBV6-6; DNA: TGTGCCAGCAGATCACCAGGGAATGAGCAGTTCTTC; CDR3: CASRSPGNEQFF
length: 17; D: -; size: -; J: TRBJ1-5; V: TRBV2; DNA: TGTGCCAGCAGTGAAACGGCAGGTCCTTATAGCAATCAGCCCCAGCATTTT; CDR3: CASSETAGPYSNQPQHF
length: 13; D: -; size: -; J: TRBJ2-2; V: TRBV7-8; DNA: TGTGCCAGCAGACTACAGGGATCCGGGGAGCTGTTTTTT; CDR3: CASRLQGSGELFF
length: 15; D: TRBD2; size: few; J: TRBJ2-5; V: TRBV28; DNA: TGTGCCAGCAGCCAAGCGGGGGGTGGACTCGAGACCCAGTACTTC; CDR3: CASSQAGGGLETQYF
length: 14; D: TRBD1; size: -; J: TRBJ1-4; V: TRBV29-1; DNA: TGCAGCGTTACGAAGGTAACAGGGGATGAAAAACTGTTTTTT; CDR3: CSVTKVTGDEKLFF
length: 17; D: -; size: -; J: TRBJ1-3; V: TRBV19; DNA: TGTGCCAGTAGTTTACAACCTCCGACAGGAGGTGGAAACACCATATATTTT; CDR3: CASSLQPPTGGGNTIYF
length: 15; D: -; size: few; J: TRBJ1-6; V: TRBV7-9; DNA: TGTGCCAGCAGCTCTTTAATGCAGGGTGGATCACCCCTCCACTTT; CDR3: CASSSLMQGGSPLHF
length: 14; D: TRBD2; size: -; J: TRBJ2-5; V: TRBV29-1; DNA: TGCAGCGTTCGCCGGCGGGGGGCTCACGAGACCCAGTACTTC; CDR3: CSVRRRGAHETQYF
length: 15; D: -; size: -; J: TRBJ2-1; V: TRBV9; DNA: TGTGCCAGCAGCTCAACAGGGAGCTCCTACAATGAGCAGTTCTTC; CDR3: CASSSTGSSYNEQFF